The next 20 T cell receptor beta chains were all read from a single sample in a study of CD8 T cells in Susac syndrome. Random hexamers were used to reverse transcribe an amount of about 0.5 to 1 ug RNA. TCRdb recomputed calls from the immunoSEQ multiplex PCR reads with MiXCR, one row per CDR3 protein. Of under 200,000 distinct CDR3 sequences listed, approximately 95% are singletons. The specimen sequenced was CD8+ T cells from PBMCs. Receptors originate from a human donor with multiple sclerosis.

The genes are TRBV7-9 and TRBJ2-5, with D perhaps TRBD1 (6 bases). CDR3 length: 14 amino acids. Trimming shortened V by 5 bases and J by 2 bases, and 12 bases separated the two germline ends. Germline values: CDR1 SEHNR, CDR2 FQNEAQ (reference sequence). The CDR3 sequence is CASSLTGPQETQYF. Written as DNA, the CDR3 is TGTGCCAGCAGCCTGACAGGACCTCAAGAGACCCAGTACTTC.

As regards this clonotype: The junction and the germline gene differ at one end; a read error may be behind it. The genes are TRBV12-3 or TRBV12-4 and TRBJ2-3, with D possibly being TRBD2 (5 bases). This CDR3 region has 13 residues. The chain's CDR3 is CASSLVGSESGDF. As DNA, the CDR3 is TGTGCCAGCAGTTTAGTGGGTTCTGAGTCCGGGGATTTT.

The rearrangement uses TRBV11-2 and TRBJ1-1; D gene unclear. Germline V gives CDR1 SGHAT, CDR2 FQNNGV. The CDR3 consists of 13 residues. Between the trimmed V and J ends, which lost 0 bases and 1 base, there was a span of 3 bases. CDR3 sequence: CASSLEWNTEAFF. The CDR3 nucleotides are TGTGCCAGCAGCTTAGAGTGGAACACTGAAGCTTTCTTT. Looking up the rest from reference TRBV11-2 and TRBJ1-1 gives the full variable domain: EAGVAQSPRYKIIEKRQSVAFWCNPISGHATLYWYQQILGQGPKLLIQFQNNGVVDDSQLPKDRFSAERLKGVDSTLKIQPAKLEDSAVYLCASSLEWNTEAFFGQGTRLTVV.

This sequence joins TRBV13 and TRBJ2-7; 14 bases align to TRBD2. CDR1 and CDR2 (germline): PRHDT, FYEKMQ (reference sequence). The V gene end was trimmed by 4 bases and the J gene end by 3 bases; junction bases not matched to a gene: 2. CDR3 size: 15 residues. This chain's CDR3 is CASSSGLAGGYEQYF. Here the CDR3 DNA reads TGTGCCAGCAGCTCAGGACTAGCGGGGGGCTACGAGCAGTACTTC.

The chain recombines TRBV27 with TRBJ1-2, with D possibly TRBD1 on 5 matching bases. Germline V gene lookup returns CDR1 MNHEY and CDR2 SMNVEV (reference sequence). V lost 0 bases to trimming and J lost 2 bases, with 7 bases between them. This CDR3 contains 14 residues. The CDR3 loop is CASSLSGRNYGYTF. In nucleotides, the CDR3 is TGTGCCAGCAGTTTATCGGGACGGAACTATGGCTACACCTTC.

This chain links TRBV20-1 with TRBJ2-3; D gene ambiguous. The germline CDR1 and CDR2 sequences are DFQATT and SNEGSKA (reference sequence). Trimming removed 1 base from V and 0 bases from J, with 11 bases in between. This CDR3 is built from 15 residues. In DNA, the CDR3 is TGCAGTGCTAGAGGGGCAACGGTTAGCACAGATACGCAGTATTTT. Amino acid sequence: CSARGATVSTDTQYF.

The chain recombines TRBV4-1 with TRBJ1-1; 8 nucleotides line up with TRBD1. The CDR3 extends over 12 amino acids. The trim removed 7 bases at V and 10 bases at J, leaving 8 bases unmatched. CDR1 is MGHRA, CDR2 YSYEKL, per germline. CDR3 sequence: CASTGGGFPAFF. CDR3 bases: TGCGCCAGCACAGGGGGCGGATTTCCAGCTTTCTTT.

This chain connects TRBV6-6 to TRBJ1-2, with D unclear. Per germline, CDR1 MNHNY and CDR2 SVGAGI (reference sequence). This CDR3 has 11 residues. Trimming removed 5 bases from V and 6 bases from J, with 7 bases in between. The CDR3 region has the DNA TGTGCCAGCAGTCCGGGTAATGGCTACACCTTC. As protein: CASSPGNGYTF.

This chain uses TRBV12-3 or TRBV12-4 with TRBJ1-2, with 8 bases lining up with TRBD1. This CDR3 has 16 residues. Trimming removed 4 bases from V and 5 bases from J; junction bases left unmatched: 12. Written as DNA, the CDR3 is TGTGCCAGCAGTTACCTGGACAGGGAGCCTGGGTATGGCTACACCTTC. Translation: CASSYLDREPGYGYTF.

The CDR3 DNA follows: TGTGCCAGCAGCACAGAAGTTCGTGGACCTTACAATGAGCAGTTCTTC. It specifies CASSTEVRGPYNEQFF. This chain connects TRBV7-9 to TRBJ2-1; no reliable D call. Trimming took off 5 bases at V and 4 bases at J, with 18 bases between the two ends. There are 16 residues in the CDR3. Germline CDR1 is SEHNR and CDR2 is FQNEAQ (reference sequence).

J is TRBJ1-5 and V is TRBV12-3 or TRBV12-4; D ambiguous. Trimming shortened V by 3 bases and J by 0 bases, and 6 bases separated the two germline ends. The CDR3 extends over 14 amino acids. CDR3 residues: CASSFLHSNQPQHF. In DNA form, the CDR3 reads TGTGCCAGCAGTTTCTTGCATAGCAATCAGCCCCAGCATTTT.

For the CDR3, the DNA is TGTGCCAGCAGTTGGGACCCCGAATCCTACGAGCAGTACTTC. Amino acids: CASSWDPESYEQYF. This chain connects TRBV27 to TRBJ2-7; D is perhaps TRBD1 or TRBD2 (5 bases each). CDR1 and CDR2 from the germline V gene are MNHEY and SMNVEV (reference sequence). The CDR3 has 14 amino acids. Trimming shortened V by 4 bases and J by 1 base, and 11 bases separated the two germline ends.

This clonotype was counted a few times. The DNA for the CDR3 is TGTGCCAGCAGTCTCGGACTAGCGGATTCCTACGAGCAGTACTTC. Its translation: CASSLGLADSYEQYF. The chain has TRBV6-1 and TRBJ2-7; 10 bases agree with TRBD2. The V gene's germline CDR1 is MNHNS and CDR2 SASEGT. V was pared by 5 bases and J by 1 base, with 5 bases of the junction left unmatched. The CDR3 runs 15 residues.

The CDR3 loop is CASSADRGGGTEAFF. For the CDR3, the DNA is TGTGCCAGCAGTGCGGACAGGGGCGGGGGCACTGAAGCTTTCTTT. The V gene is TRBV27, the J gene TRBJ1-1; 9 nucleotides match TRBD1. Germline CDR1 MNHEY, CDR2 SMNVEV (reference sequence). The junction had 8 bases not matched to a gene; V was cut back by 5 bases and J by 4 bases. There are 15 residues in the CDR3.

CDR3 region: CASSEGGRPHEQYF. CDR3 DNA: TGCGCCAGCAGTGAGGGGGGGCGACCCCACGAGCAGTACTTC. The chain uses TRBV10-1 and TRBJ2-7; perhaps D is TRBD1 or TRBD2 (6 bases each). Germline V gives CDR1 WNHNN, CDR2 SYGVQD (reference sequence). The CDR3 spans 14 residues. Trimming cost V 2 bases and J 5 bases, with 13 bases left between them.

The gene calls are TRBV4-1 and TRBJ2-7; no definite D call. The germline V gene has CDR1 MGHRA and CDR2 YSYEKL. The length of the CDR3 is 15 residues. V was clipped by 1 base and J by 4 bases, with 14 bases between them. CDR3 in amino acids: CASSQGNTLVYEQYF. Here the CDR3 DNA reads TGCGCCAGCAGCCAAGGAAACACCCTCGTGTACGAGCAGTACTTC.

The chain combines TRBV4-2 with TRBJ2-1, with D perhaps TRBD2 (5 bases). Germline V gene data show CDR1 as LGHNA and CDR2 as YNFKEQ. With 1 base removed from V and 8 bases from J, the gap between germline ends came to 21 bases. The CDR3 length is 17 residues. CDR3 coding DNA: TGTGCCAGCAGCCAAGGCTTAGTAGCGAATACTCGGGATGAGCAGTTCTTC. It yields the protein CASSQGLVANTRDEQFF.

J is TRBJ2-1 and V is TRBV7-2; tentative D call: TRBD1 (5 bases). CDR3 length: 15 amino acids. Germline V gives CDR1 SGHTA, CDR2 FQGNSA. V dropped 3 bases and J dropped 7 bases, with 16 bases sitting between them. CDR3: CASSFPQQGTNEQFF. The CDR3 DNA sequence: TGTGCCAGCAGCTTTCCTCAGCAGGGAACGAATGAGCAGTTCTTC. The full variable domain, in which reference TRBV7-2 and TRBJ2-1 provide the parts outside the CDR3, is GAGVSQSPSNKVTEKGKDVELRCDPISGHTALYWYRQSLGQGLEFLIYFQGNSAPDKSGLPSDRFSAERTGGSVSTLTIQRTQQEDSAVYLCASSFPQQGTNEQFFGPGTRLTVL.

The chain employs TRBV3-1 and TRBJ1-2, with unresolved D. Germline loops: CDR1 LGHDT, CDR2 YNNKEL (reference sequence). CDR3 length: 16 residues. The V end was cut by 0 bases, the J end by 5 bases, with 16 bases between. The CDR3 region is CASSQEGQVHYYGYTF. As DNA, the CDR3 is TGTGCCAGCAGCCAAGAAGGTCAGGTCCATTATTATGGCTACACCTTC.

The rearrangement uses TRBV28 and TRBJ2-5; D unresolved. This CDR3 spans 12 amino acids. The V end was cut by 6 bases, the J end by 4 bases, with 9 bases between. Per the germline V gene, CDR1 is MDHEN and CDR2 is SYDVKM. The DNA for the CDR3 is TGTGCCAGCAGCTTCGAATCAGAGACCCAGTACTTC. Its translation: CASSFESETQYF.